The next 28 T cell receptor beta chains were all read from a single sample in a study of control samples from healthy donors and cancer patients. The method was immunoSEQ multiplex PCR; TCRdb's version includes in-frame clones alone and lacks a portion of them. Of over 85,000 clones in the sample, around 85% are singletons; the top ten hold around 35%. The sample comprised PBMCs. Source of these receptors: a man aged 65-85 years with lung cancer.

The CDR3 loop is CASSQDLPGQPQHF. CDR3 sequence (DNA): TGCGCCAGCAGCCAAGATCTTCCTGGTCAGCCCCAGCATTTT. This chain links TRBV4-1 with TRBJ1-5; D is undetermined. The length of the CDR3 is 14 residues. CDR1 and CDR2 (germline): MGHRA, YSYEKL. The germline V and J ends were trimmed by 0 bases and 6 bases, with 9 bases remaining between them.

The chain joins TRBV6-5 to TRBJ1-6; weak D call: TRBD1 (5 bases). In germline, CDR1 is MNHEY, CDR2 SVGAGI. The CDR3 length is 16 residues. V lost 1 base to trimming and J lost 9 bases, with 16 bases between them. The CDR3 spells CASSYYGTSGGSPLHF. Written as DNA, the CDR3 is TGTGCCAGCAGTTACTATGGGACGTCCGGGGGTTCACCCCTCCACTTT.

This chain joins TRBV19 and TRBJ2-7, with D uncertain. CDR1 and CDR2 (germline): LNHDA, SQIVND (reference sequence). The CDR3 runs to 14 residues. V was trimmed by 3 bases and J by 0 bases, leaving 9 bases between them. CDR3 region: CASSMGSSSYEQYF. For the CDR3, the DNA is TGTGCCAGTAGTATGGGATCCTCCTCCTACGAGCAGTACTTC.

The rearrangement links TRBV5-1 to TRBJ2-7, with 10 positions matching TRBD1. The germline CDR1 and CDR2 sequences are SGHRS and YFSETQ. The CDR3 is 16 amino acids. Trimming took 0 bases from V and 0 from J; bases not matched to a gene: 3. The CDR3 is CASSLGQGASSYEQYF. The CDR3 region has the DNA TGCGCCAGCAGCTTGGGACAGGGGGCTAGCTCCTACGAGCAGTACTTC.

The genes are TRBV4-1 and TRBJ2-1; TRBD1 might be the D (6 bases). Deletions cut 4 bases from V and 0 bases from J, with 13 bases between. Looked up from germline, CDR1 is MGHRA and CDR2 is YSYEKL. This CDR3 has 16 residues. The CDR3: CASSLGAQSSYNEQFF. The CDR3 bases are TGCGCCAGCAGCCTGGGGGCACAGAGCTCCTACAATGAGCAGTTCTTC.

This chain joins TRBV2 and TRBJ1-5; D is unclear. Germline CDR1 reads SNHLY; CDR2 reads FYNNEI. The CDR3 is made up of 13 amino acids. V lost 6 bases and J lost 4, with 10 bases in between. The CDR3 nucleotides read TGTGCCAGCAGATCAACAGAGAATCAGCCCCAGCATTTT. It translates to CASRSTENQPQHF.

This clone occurred a few times. The chain recombines TRBV4-1 with TRBJ2-5; TRBD2 matches 13 bases. The CDR3 extends over 17 amino acids. CDR1 is MGHRA, CDR2 YSYEKL, per germline. V shed 2 bases, J shed 4 bases, and the junction held 7 bases outside the gene matches. CDR3 nucleotide sequence: TGCGCCAGCAGCCAACGACTAGCGGGGGGAGGAGGAGAGACCCAGTACTTC. Its protein product is CASSQRLAGGGGETQYF.

This clone was found a few times. The rearrangement uses TRBV6-5 and TRBJ1-6, with a possible D match to TRBD1 (5 bases). Germline lookup yields CDR1 MNHEY and CDR2 SVGAGI. The CDR3 sequence is 15 residues long. Trimming shortened V by 8 bases and J by 10 bases, and 21 bases separated the two germline ends. CDR3 sequence reads: CASRADQGYQSPLHF. DNA of the CDR3: TGTGCCAGCCGAGCAGACCAGGGTTACCAGTCACCCCTCCACTTT.

J is TRBJ1-2 and V is TRBV19; 7 positions agree with TRBD1. V was clipped by 8 bases and J by 1 base; unmatched bases: 16. The germline CDR1 and CDR2 sequences are LNHDA and SQIVND (reference sequence). The length of the CDR3 is 17 residues. DNA for the CDR3: TGTGCCAGTTTACGAGGCCAGGGGGAACCTCTTAACTATGGCTACACCTTC. Protein product: CASLRGQGEPLNYGYTF.

The chain recombines TRBV7-2 with TRBJ1-2; TRBD1 is a possible D gene (5 bases). Looked up from germline, CDR1 is SGHTA and CDR2 is FQGNSA. The CDR3 is made up of 19 amino acids. The V gene lost 1 base and the J gene lost 2 bases, with 23 bases spanning the gap. The CDR3: CASSLVWGNVGDPNYGYTF. The CDR3 DNA reads as TGTGCCAGCAGCTTAGTATGGGGGAATGTAGGCGACCCCAACTATGGCTACACCTTC.

This clone came up once. J is TRBJ2-1 and V is TRBV7-2, with TRBD1 matching 8 bases. Germline V gene lookup returns CDR1 SGHTA and CDR2 FQGNSA. After removal of 5 bases from V and 10 bases from J, the junction contained 16 bases not matched to a gene. The CDR3 is 16 residues long. This chain's CDR3 is CASSVGPGQVMREQFF. For the CDR3, the DNA is TGTGCCAGCAGCGTCGGACCGGGACAGGTGATGAGGGAGCAGTTCTTC. Drawing the rest from reference TRBV7-2 and TRBJ2-1, the complete variable domain is GAGVSQSPSNKVTEKGKDVELRCDPISGHTALYWYRQSLGQGLEFLIYFQGNSAPDKSGLPSDRFSAERTGGSVSTLTIQRTQQEDSAVYLCASSVGPGQVMREQFFGPGTRLTVL.

V is TRBV5-1 and J is TRBJ2-2; D not certain. This CDR3 comprises 14 residues. Trimming took 1 base from V and 7 from J, leaving 11 bases between them. Germline V CDR1 and CDR2: SGHRS, YFSETQ. Here the CDR3 reads CASSLYRTGGELFF. The CDR3 DNA is TGCGCCAGCAGCTTGTATAGAACGGGCGGGGAGCTGTTTTTT.

The chain employs TRBV2 and TRBJ2-7, with a tentative D call TRBD2 (5 bases). The CDR3 runs to 14 residues. Germline lookup yields CDR1 SNHLY and CDR2 FYNNEI. Trimming removed 5 bases from V and 0 bases from J, with 11 bases in between. CDR3: CASSFERSSYEQYF. The CDR3 DNA is TGTGCCAGCAGTTTTGAGCGGAGCTCCTACGAGCAGTACTTC.

This clone was detected only a few times. This rearrangement joins TRBV7-2 to TRBJ2-7; D uncertain. V lost 4 bases and J 6 bases, leaving 10 bases between the germline ends. The CDR3 has 12 residues. Germline V lookup: CDR1 SGHTA, CDR2 FQGNSA. CDR3 bases: TGTGCCAGCAGCTCCAGGCAGAGCGAGCAGTACTTC. Encoded protein: CASSSRQSEQYF.

The chain combines TRBV7-3 with TRBJ1-2; 9 bases agree with TRBD1. CDR1 and CDR2 from the germline V gene are SGHTA and FQGTGA. J was trimmed by 10 bases and V by 5 bases; bases with no gene match: 8. CDR3 size: 13 residues. As DNA, the CDR3 is TGTGCCAGCAGCCTGGACAGGGGAGGAGACTACACCTTC. Its protein product is CASSLDRGGDYTF.

This sequence joins TRBV29-1 and TRBJ1-1; D unresolved. CDR1 and CDR2 from the germline V gene are SQVTM and ANQGSEA. V lost 5 bases to trimming and J lost 5 bases, with 12 bases between them. CDR3 length: 12 amino acids. CDR3 sequence: CSVRPLGTEAFF. The CDR3 DNA is TGCAGCGTTCGCCCTTTGGGTACTGAAGCTTTCTTT.

V usage is TRBV20-1 and J usage is TRBJ2-3; weak D call: TRBD2 (6 bases). CDR1 is DFQATT and CDR2 is SNEGSKA in the germline V gene (reference sequence). CDR3 length: 13 residues. Between the trimmed V and J ends, which lost 3 bases and 6 bases, there was a span of 13 bases. CDR3 in DNA: TGCAGTGCTAGTCCCCGGGGGAGGGATACGCAGTATTTT. Translation gives CSASPRGRDTQYF.

This rearrangement joins TRBV5-6 to TRBJ2-1, with 10 bases aligning to TRBD1. The CDR3 extends over 17 amino acids. CDR1 SGHDT and CDR2 YYEEEE come from the germline V gene. Trimming removed 0 bases from V and 7 bases from J; junction bases left unmatched: 10. The CDR3 region has the DNA TGTGCCAGCAGCTTGGTGTTTGGGACAGGGGAGAAAAATGAGCAGTTCTTC. Its protein is CASSLVFGTGEKNEQFF.

The chain recombines TRBV29-1 with TRBJ2-2; D perhaps matches TRBD1 (5 bases). Between the trimmed V and J ends, which lost 5 bases and 7 bases, there was a span of 14 bases. Germline CDR1 reads SQVTM; CDR2 reads ANQGSEA. The CDR3 is 13 residues long. For the CDR3, the DNA is TGCAGCGTTCACTCAGGGCCGGACGGGGAGCTGTTTTTT. Translated, it gives CSVHSGPDGELFF.

The chain combines TRBV4-1 with TRBJ1-2; weak D call: TRBD1 (5 bases). The CDR3 sequence is 15 residues long. V lost 5 bases and J 4 bases, leaving 17 bases between the germline ends. CDR1 and CDR2 from the germline V gene are MGHRA and YSYEKL. This CDR3 reads CASSEGGGTVYGYTF. The CDR3 DNA is TGCGCCAGCAGCGAAGGAGGTGGGACGGTCTATGGCTACACCTTC.

The chain links TRBV11-3 to TRBJ2-7; 7 nucleotides line up with TRBD1. The CDR3 has 13 amino acids. V lost 5 bases, J lost 5 bases, and 6 bases stayed unmatched. CDR1 and CDR2 (germline): SGHNT, YENEEA. The chain's CDR3 is CASSERQGHEQYF. The CDR3 coding sequence is TGTGCCAGCAGCGAACGACAGGGCCACGAGCAGTACTTC.

The chain carries TRBV12-3 or TRBV12-4 and TRBJ1-2, with 7 bases lining up with TRBD1. Germline trimming cut 2 bases from V and 6 bases from J; bases unmatched to any gene: 3. There are 13 residues in the CDR3. CDR3 region: CASSLRGRDGYTF. In nucleotides, the CDR3 is TGTGCCAGCAGTTTAAGGGGGCGGGATGGCTACACCTTC.

The chain is built from TRBV9 and TRBJ2-1, with D tentatively TRBD2 (5 bases). CDR3 length: 15 amino acids. Germline V gene sequence: CDR1 SGDLS, CDR2 YYNGEE. Trimming took 0 bases from V and 6 from J, leaving 13 bases between them. CDR3 sequence (DNA): TGTGCCAGCAGCGTAGGAGAGGGCACCATCAATGAGCAGTTCTTC. It is translated as CASSVGEGTINEQFF.

The chain uses TRBV7-2 and TRBJ2-7; 7 positions match TRBD1. The germline V gene encodes CDR1 SGHTA and CDR2 FQGNSA. The V and J ends lost 5 bases and 8 bases, in that order; junction bases with no gene match: 12. This CDR3 has 14 residues. The CDR3 loop is CASSQGERGPKQYF. CDR3 nucleotides: TGTGCCAGCAGCCAGGGGGAAAGGGGGCCTAAGCAGTACTTC.

The CDR3 region has the DNA TGTGCCAGCAGCTCGGATCCGCTGACAGCACCCGAGGGGCAGTATTTT. This gives the protein CASSSDPLTAPEGQYF. The chain employs TRBV5-4 and TRBJ2-3; D assignment may be TRBD1 or TRBD2 (5 bases each). Trimming shortened V by 3 bases and J by 11 bases, and 25 bases separated the two germline ends. This CDR3 region has 16 residues. Looked up from germline, CDR1 is SGHNT and CDR2 is YYREEE (reference sequence).

The chain combines TRBV2 with TRBJ2-7; D gene ambiguous. From germline, CDR1 is SNHLY and CDR2 FYNNEI. The CDR3 has 15 residues. V lost 4 bases and J lost 0, with 13 bases in between. CDR3 nucleotides: TGTGCCAGCAGTGTTGAGGCTACGAGCTCCTACGAGCAGTACTTC. This translates into CASSVEATSSYEQYF.

This rearrangement joins TRBV7-3 to TRBJ1-2; 9 nucleotides agree with TRBD1. Trimming cost V 6 bases and J 4 bases; bases outside gene matches: 6. The germline CDR1 and CDR2 sequences are SGHTA and FQGTGA. The CDR3 consists of 14 residues. Here the CDR3 reads CASSLTGGFYGYTF. The CDR3 coding sequence is TGTGCCAGCAGTCTCACAGGGGGCTTCTATGGCTACACCTTC.

This chain uses TRBV3-1 (or the pseudogene TRBV3-2) with TRBJ2-2; 7 nucleotides agree with TRBD2. CDR3 length: 14 residues. V gave up 4 bases and J gave up 6 bases; unmatched junction bases: 5. CDR1 LGHDT and CDR2 YNNKEL come from the germline V gene (reference sequence). Written as DNA, the CDR3 is TGTGCCAGCAGCCTCAAAGGGAGGGCCGGGGAGCTGTTTTTT. Translated, it gives CASSLKGRAGELFF.